This TCR beta chain was sequenced during a study of CD8 T cells in Susac syndrome. RNA in amounts of roughly 0.5 to 1 ug was reverse transcribed with random hexamers. A multiplex approach, immunoSEQ multiplex PCR, amplified TCR beta CDR3 across 54 Vbeta and 13 Jbeta. Each CDR3 protein gets one entry after TCRdb re-called the immunoSEQ multiplex PCR reads with MiXCR. The sample consists of under 25,000 distinct CDR3 sequences, more than 85% of them appearing once. V shed 0 bases, J shed 7 bases, and the junction held 8 bases outside the gene matches. Per the germline V gene, CDR1 is SGDLS and CDR2 is YYNGEE. The CDR3 runs to 16 residues. In contrast to the negatively isolated CD8+ and CD4+ T cells, TEMRA cells were FACS-enriched. The sample holds one count of this clonotype. Its specificity is unknown. Overall study findings and caveats: It was acknowledged in the study that the number of individuals who were included in its TCR sequencing and HLA analysis was relatively small.

J is TRBJ2-1 and V is TRBV9; 9 bases map to TRBD1. The sample taken for sequencing was CD8+ T cells from PBMCs. The receptor comes from a human donor in good health. CDR3 protein: CASSVGWGQGENEQFF. DNA of the CDR3: TGTGCCAGCAGCGTAGGGTGGGGACAGGGAGAAAATGAGCAGTTCTTC.